This entry features one T cell receptor beta chain sequence. The antigen remains undetermined. At the DNA level, this CDR3 is encoded by other sequences in the same sample as well. The data were taken from a study of T cell responses to AZD1222 COVID-19 vaccine. General study findings and limits: Just five or six AZD1222 recipients were seropositive at baseline. Nearly half of spike-specific TCRs reportedly target variant regions that are unmutated in the B.1.351 and B.1.1.7 variants.

The CDR3 is 13 amino acids. Germline CDR1 reads LNHDA; CDR2 reads SQIVND (reference sequence). Trimming left V 8 bases short and J 3 bases short, with 11 bases between. TCRdb's copy holds only in-frame clones and misses some; the assay was immunoSEQ multiplex PCR. The sample holds approximately 210,000 clones, 90% to 95% seen once. The origin of this receptor is an adult who received the AZD1222 COVID-19 vaccine. This material consisted of peripheral blood, taken 28 days after the second AZD1222 dose. V is TRBV19 and J is TRBJ2-1; D is perhaps TRBD2 (6 bases). CDR3 protein: CASRRGNYNEQFF. The CDR3 bases are TGTGCCAGTCGCCGCGGGAACTACAATGAGCAGTTCTTC.